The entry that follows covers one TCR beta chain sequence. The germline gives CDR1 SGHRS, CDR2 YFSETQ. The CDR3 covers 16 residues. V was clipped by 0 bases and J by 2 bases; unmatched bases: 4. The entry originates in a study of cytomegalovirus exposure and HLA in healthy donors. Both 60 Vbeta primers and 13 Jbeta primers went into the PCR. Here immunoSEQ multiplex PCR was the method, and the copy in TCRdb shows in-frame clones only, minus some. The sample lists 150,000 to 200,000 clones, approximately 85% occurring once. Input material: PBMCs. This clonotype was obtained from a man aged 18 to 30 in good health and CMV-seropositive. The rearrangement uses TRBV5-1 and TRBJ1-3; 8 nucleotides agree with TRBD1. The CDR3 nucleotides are TGCGCCAGCAGCTTGGGAGGACAGGGCACTGGAAACACCATATATTTT. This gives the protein CASSLGGQGTGNTIYF.